This T cell receptor (beta chain) was recovered during a study of T cells in Graves' hyperthyroidism and ophthalmopathy. Trimming took 8 bases from V and 2 from J; bases not matched to a gene: 6. CDR3 length: 13 amino acids. Germline CDR1 and CDR2: SQVTM and ANQGSEA. Notes on this clonotype: Its antigen is not identified.

Study-wide findings and caveats: In the blood, most expanded thyroid clonotypes above 0.001 appeared as well.

Amplification targeted TCR beta CDR3 regions from RNA transcripts. The HTBI set primed first-round TCR CDR3 RT-PCR. TCRdb re-called the multiplex PCR reads with MiXCR, one entry per CDR3 protein. Among 93,000 or so distinct CDR3 sequences listed, 47% were seen once. The clonotype was recovered from a man aged 40-49 years with Graves' hyperthyroidism. The chain links TRBV29-1 to TRBJ2-1, with TRBD2 matching over 7 bases. What was sequenced was blood. The CDR3 DNA reads as TGCAGCAATGAACTAGCGACCTACAATGAGCAGTTCTTC. Translation: CSNELATYNEQFF.